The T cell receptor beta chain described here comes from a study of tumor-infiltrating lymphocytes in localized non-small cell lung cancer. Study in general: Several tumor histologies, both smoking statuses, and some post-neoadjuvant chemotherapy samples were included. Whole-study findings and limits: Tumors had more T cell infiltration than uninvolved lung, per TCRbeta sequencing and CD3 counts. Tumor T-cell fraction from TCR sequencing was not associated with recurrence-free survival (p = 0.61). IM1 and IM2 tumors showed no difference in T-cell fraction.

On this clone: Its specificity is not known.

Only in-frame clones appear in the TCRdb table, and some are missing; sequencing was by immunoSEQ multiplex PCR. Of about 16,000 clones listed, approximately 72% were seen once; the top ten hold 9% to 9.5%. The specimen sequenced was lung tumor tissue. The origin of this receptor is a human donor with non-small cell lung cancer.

CDR3 amino acids: CASSPSGGRSYNEQFF. CDR3 in DNA: TGCGCCAGCAGCCCCTCCGGCGGACGTTCCTACAATGAGCAGTTCTTC. The rearrangement links TRBV5-1 to TRBJ2-1, with D unclear. Germline CDR1 SGHRS, CDR2 YFSETQ. CDR3 length: 16 residues. V was trimmed by 4 bases and J by 1 base, leaving 15 bases between them.